One and the same sample provided the 25 T cell receptor beta chains below, sequenced in a study of T cell responses to AZD1222 COVID-19 vaccine. The assay was immunoSEQ multiplex PCR, and TCRdb's table has in-frame clones only and misses some. The top ten hold about 5.4% of the sample, which has 100,000 to 150,000 clones, over 75% seen once. The material was peripheral blood, obtained on day 0 of AZD1222 vaccination. These receptors were obtained from an adult in good health.

The V and J genes are TRBV6-4 and TRBJ1-6, with unresolved D. The germline V gene has CDR1 MRHNA and CDR2 SNTAGT. V lost 4 bases and J 7 bases, leaving 11 bases between the germline ends. This CDR3 is 14 amino acids long. Written as DNA, the CDR3 is TGTGCCAGCAGTGTTACAGCAACAAATTCACCCCTCCACTTT. Its translation is CASSVTATNSPLHF.

The V call is TRBV19, the J call TRBJ2-3, with 10 bases aligning to TRBD2. This CDR3 has 16 amino acids. V lost 7 bases, J lost 5 bases, and 12 bases stayed unmatched. CDR1 and CDR2 (germline): LNHDA, SQIVND (reference sequence). Here the CDR3 DNA reads TGTGCCAGTATGTCGGGTGCTAGCGGGGGAGAAGATACGCAGTATTTT. Protein: CASMSGASGGEDTQYF.

This clone is a singleton in its sample. The genes are TRBV6-5 and TRBJ1-1, with D tentatively TRBD1 (6 bases). Germline V lookup: CDR1 MNHEY, CDR2 SVGAGI. The V end was cut by 6 bases, the J end by 0 bases, with 11 bases between. This CDR3 has 14 residues. The CDR3 nucleotides are TGTGCCAGCAGCCGGGGACAACTGAACACTGAAGCTTTCTTT. Translation: CASSRGQLNTEAFF.

V and J are TRBV6-4 and TRBJ2-1; 12 bases align to TRBD1. CDR1 and CDR2 from the germline V gene are MRHNA and SNTAGT. The J segment lost 4 bases and the V segment lost 0 bases, leaving 4 bases of the junction unmatched. The CDR3 runs 17 residues. The CDR3 bases are TGTGCCAGCAGTGACTCGATGGGACAGGGGGCTTACAATGAGCAGTTCTTC. This sequence encodes CASSDSMGQGAYNEQFF.

The rearrangement links TRBV7-2 to TRBJ2-3; 7 bases are a match to TRBD2. The length of the CDR3 is 13 residues. V gave up 0 bases and J gave up 6 bases; unmatched junction bases: 0. Germline V CDR1 and CDR2: SGHTA, FQGNSA. CDR3 protein: CASSLASGDTQYF. CDR3 sequence (DNA): TGTGCCAGCAGCTTAGCTAGCGGGGATACGCAGTATTTT.

To note about this clone: A junction end diverges from the germline sequence, so it may reflect a read error. Other DNA sequences of this sample code for an identical CDR3. The rearrangement joins TRBV4-2 to TRBJ2-2, with 9 bases lining up with TRBD1. CDR3 size: 16 residues. Per the germline V gene, CDR1 is LGHNA and CDR2 is YNFKEQ. This CDR3 reads CASRQDRGGLAGELFF. The DNA of the CDR3 is TGTGCCAGCCGCCAAGACAGGGGGGGGTTGGCCGGGGAGCTGTTTTTT.

V gene TRBV12-3 or TRBV12-4 combines with J gene TRBJ1-2, with D hard to call. V gave up 3 bases and J gave up 5 bases, with 10 bases separating them. CDR3 length equals 13 residues. The chain's CDR3 is CASSFSGLYGYTF. The DNA for the CDR3 is TGTGCCAGCAGTTTTTCAGGCCTTTATGGCTACACCTTC.

V usage is TRBV11-2 and J usage is TRBJ1-3; D might be TRBD1 (6 bases). The CDR3 loop spans 15 amino acids. V lost 1 base and J 4 bases, leaving 11 bases between the germline ends. CDR1 and CDR2 from the germline V gene are SGHAT and FQNNGV. The CDR3 here is CASSLAWGPGNTIYF. DNA of the CDR3: TGTGCCAGCAGCTTAGCTTGGGGGCCCGGAAACACCATATATTTT.

The V and J genes are TRBV5-1 and TRBJ2-7; D perhaps matches TRBD1 (6 bases). The CDR3 runs 13 residues. CDR1 and CDR2 (germline): SGHRS, YFSETQ. V lost 0 bases, J lost 4 bases, and 8 bases lay in between. The chain's CDR3 is CASSLATGYEQYF. CDR3 sequence (DNA): TGCGCCAGCAGCTTGGCGACAGGTTACGAGCAGTACTTC.

This chain uses TRBV4-1 with TRBJ2-1; TRBD2 aligns across 15 bases. Germline loops: CDR1 MGHRA, CDR2 YSYEKL. The junction had 7 bases not matched to a gene; V was cut back by 2 bases and J by 5 bases. This CDR3 comprises 18 residues. CDR3 nucleotide sequence: TGCGCCAGCAGCCAACGGACTAGCGGGGGGGCCGTGAACAATGAGCAGTTCTTC. The encoded protein is CASSQRTSGGAVNNEQFF.

In this sample, this clone turned up a few times. The chain recombines TRBV30 with TRBJ2-1; tentatively, D is TRBD1 or TRBD2 (5 bases each). CDR1 is GTSNPN, CDR2 SVGIG, per germline (reference sequence). V lost 0 bases to trimming and J lost 6 bases, with 9 bases between them. This CDR3 region has 13 residues. Here the CDR3 reads CAWSVSGGNEQFF. DNA for the CDR3: TGTGCCTGGAGTGTAAGTGGGGGCAATGAGCAGTTCTTC.

The chain's CDR3 is CASRLDRGEGNEQFF. In nucleotides, the CDR3 is TGTGCCAGCAGGCTGGACAGGGGAGAAGGCAATGAGCAGTTCTTC. This rearrangement joins TRBV2 to TRBJ2-1; 9 bases are shared with TRBD1. The CDR3 length is 15 residues. Germline-derived CDR1 and CDR2 are SNHLY and FYNNEI. Losses at the gene ends were 6 bases for V and 6 bases for J; bases not matched to a gene: 9.

The chain is built from TRBV28 and TRBJ1-6; weak D call: TRBD1 (6 bases). The germline CDR1 and CDR2 sequences are MDHEN and SYDVKM. Trimming left V 6 bases short and J 7 bases short, with 16 bases between. The CDR3 is 15 residues long. As DNA, the CDR3 is TGTGCCAGCAGCACGGGGCCGGGGGGCAATTCACCCCTCCACTTT. As protein: CASSTGPGGNSPLHF.

The chain employs TRBV6-5 and TRBJ2-1, with 8 bases that match TRBD2. CDR3 length: 14 amino acids. CDR1 and CDR2 from the germline V gene are MNHEY and SVGAGI. The ends lost 4 bases at V and 7 bases at J; junction bases unmatched: 6. CDR3 sequence: CASSFSGGRNEQFF. The CDR3 nucleotides read TGTGCCAGCAGTTTCAGCGGGGGAAGAAATGAGCAGTTCTTC.

The chain has TRBV29-1 and TRBJ1-1, with 7 positions matching TRBD1. The germline V gene encodes CDR1 SQVTM and CDR2 ANQGSEA. The V and J ends lost 7 bases and 5 bases, in that order; junction bases with no gene match: 13. This CDR3 spans 14 amino acids. The CDR3 here is CSAWTGGLLTEAFF. The CDR3 DNA follows: TGCAGCGCGTGGACAGGAGGACTTTTGACTGAAGCTTTCTTT.

This clone has a handful of counts. The J gene is TRBJ2-7, the V gene TRBV7-2; the D is unclear. With 6 bases removed from V and 1 base from J, the gap between germline ends came to 7 bases. The CDR3 loop spans 12 amino acids. CDR1 SGHTA and CDR2 FQGNSA come from the germline V gene. The CDR3 is CASRIDSYEQYF. Here the CDR3 DNA reads TGTGCCAGCAGGATAGATTCCTACGAGCAGTACTTC.

The V call is TRBV7-2, the J call TRBJ2-7; the match to TRBD2 covers 12 bases. Losses at the gene ends were 1 base for V and 4 bases for J; bases not matched to a gene: 5. The CDR3 runs to 16 residues. From germline, CDR1 is SGHTA and CDR2 FQGNSA. The CDR3 bases are TGTGCCAGCAGCTTAGTCCTAGCGGGGGGGTATTACGAGCAGTACTTC. Encoded protein: CASSLVLAGGYYEQYF.

V gene TRBV12-3 or TRBV12-4 combines with J gene TRBJ2-7; D not certain. V shed 3 bases and J shed 4 bases, with 7 bases lying between them. The CDR3 has 12 residues. Here the CDR3 DNA reads TGTGCCAGCAGTTTCCTTCGTTACGAGCAGTACTTC. Protein sequence: CASSFLRYEQYF.

The DNA for the CDR3 is TGTGCCAGCAGCTCGGGACAGGCACTTTTCTCCTACAATGAGCAGTTCTTC. Translated, it gives CASSSGQALFSYNEQFF. The chain is built from TRBV11-2 and TRBJ2-1, with 8 bases aligning to TRBD1. The V gene end was trimmed by 4 bases and the J gene end by 0 bases; junction bases not matched to a gene: 8. The CDR3 extends over 17 amino acids. Germline V gene sequence: CDR1 SGHAT, CDR2 FQNNGV.

The chain carries TRBV6-1 and TRBJ1-4; D is perhaps TRBD1 (5 bases). Per germline, CDR1 MNHNS and CDR2 SASEGT. V shed 1 base and J shed 8 bases, with 8 bases lying between them. CDR3 size: 13 residues. Here the CDR3 DNA reads TGTGCCAGCAGTGAAGGGGGCAGCGAAAAACTGTTTTTT. Translation gives CASSEGGSEKLFF.

CDR3 residues: CAWSAFGTGGTGELFF. CDR3 bases: TGTGCCTGGAGTGCCTTCGGGACAGGGGGCACCGGGGAGCTGTTTTTT. The V call is TRBV30, the J call TRBJ2-2; 11 nucleotides match TRBD1. V was pared by 1 base and J by 4 bases, with 5 bases of the junction left unmatched. Germline V gene data show CDR1 as GTSNPN and CDR2 as SVGIG (reference sequence). The CDR3 has 16 residues.

This clone was observed a handful of times. The chain has TRBV3-1 (or the pseudogene TRBV3-2) and TRBJ1-5, with D hard to call. The V gene's germline CDR1 is LGHDT and CDR2 YNNKEL (reference sequence). V gave up 2 bases and J gave up 9 bases, with 14 bases separating them. This CDR3 is built from 14 residues. For the CDR3, the DNA is TGTGCCAGCAGCCAATTTCAGGCGTCAGGGCCCCAGCATTTT. It is translated as CASSQFQASGPQHF.

The CDR3 nucleotides read TGTGCCAGCAGACCAGACAGGGCGGATCAGCCCCAGCATTTT. Translated: CASRPDRADQPQHF. The rearrangement links TRBV6-5 to TRBJ1-5; TRBD1 aligns across 7 bases. Germline trimming cut 6 bases from V and 5 bases from J; bases unmatched to any gene: 7. Germline CDR1 reads MNHEY; CDR2 reads SVGAGI. The CDR3 consists of 14 residues.

The chain couples TRBV27 to TRBJ2-7; D gene unclear. The germline gives CDR1 MNHEY, CDR2 SMNVEV (reference sequence). This CDR3 comprises 14 residues. V was pared by 4 bases and J by 6 bases, with 16 bases between. The CDR3 loop reads CASSSLSVGAEQYF. CDR3 nucleotides: TGTGCCAGCAGTTCCCTTTCAGTTGGCGCCGAGCAGTACTTC.

V gene TRBV9 combines with J gene TRBJ2-5, with 8 positions matching TRBD1. The CDR3 is 16 amino acids. CDR1 and CDR2 from the germline V gene are SGDLS and YYNGEE. V dropped 0 bases and J dropped 2; count of bases not matched to a gene: 6. The CDR3 protein is CASSVGAGGGQETQYF. The CDR3 nucleotides read TGTGCCAGCAGCGTAGGGGCAGGGGGCGGTCAAGAGACCCAGTACTTC.